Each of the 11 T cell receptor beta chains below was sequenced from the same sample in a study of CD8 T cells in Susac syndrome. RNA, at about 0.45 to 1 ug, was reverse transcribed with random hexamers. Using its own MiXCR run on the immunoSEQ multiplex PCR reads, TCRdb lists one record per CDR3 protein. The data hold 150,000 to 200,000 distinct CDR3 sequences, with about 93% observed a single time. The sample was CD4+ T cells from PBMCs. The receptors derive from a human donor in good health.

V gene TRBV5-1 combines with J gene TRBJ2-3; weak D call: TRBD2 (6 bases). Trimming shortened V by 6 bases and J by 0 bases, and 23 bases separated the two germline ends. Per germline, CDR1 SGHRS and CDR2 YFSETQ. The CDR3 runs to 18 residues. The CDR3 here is CASNRRSGSHSSTDTQYF. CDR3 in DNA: TGCGCCAGCAACCGACGGAGCGGGTCTCATTCTAGCACAGATACGCAGTATTTT.

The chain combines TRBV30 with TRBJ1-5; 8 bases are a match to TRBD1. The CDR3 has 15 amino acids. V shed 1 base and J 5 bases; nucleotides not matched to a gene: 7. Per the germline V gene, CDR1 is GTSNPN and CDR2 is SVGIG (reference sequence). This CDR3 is CAWSDGGTGDQPQHF. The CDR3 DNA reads TGTGCCTGGAGTGATGGTGGGACAGGCGATCAGCCCCAGCATTTT.

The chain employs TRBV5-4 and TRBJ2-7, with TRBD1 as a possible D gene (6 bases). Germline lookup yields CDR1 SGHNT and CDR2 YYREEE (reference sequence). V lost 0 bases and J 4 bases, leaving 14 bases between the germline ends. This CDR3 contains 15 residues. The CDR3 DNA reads TGTGCCAGCAGCTTGGCACCGGGACAAATGTACGAGCAGTACTTC. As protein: CASSLAPGQMYEQYF.

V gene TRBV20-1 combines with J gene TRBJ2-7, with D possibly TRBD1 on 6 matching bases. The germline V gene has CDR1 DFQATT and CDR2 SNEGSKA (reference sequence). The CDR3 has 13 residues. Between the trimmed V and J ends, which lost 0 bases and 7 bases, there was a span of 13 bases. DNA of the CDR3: TGCAGTGCTAGAGACAGGGGAAGGGTTGAGCAGTACTTC. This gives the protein CSARDRGRVEQYF.

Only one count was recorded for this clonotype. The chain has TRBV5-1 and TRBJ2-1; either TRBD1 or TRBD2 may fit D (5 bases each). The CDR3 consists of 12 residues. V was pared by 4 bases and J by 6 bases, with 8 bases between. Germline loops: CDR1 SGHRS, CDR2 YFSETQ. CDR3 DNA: TGCGCCAGCAGCGCAGGGAGCAATGAGCAGTTCTTC. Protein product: CASSAGSNEQFF.

For the CDR3, the DNA is TGCAGCGTTGGAGAGCAGTCCGGAAACACCATATATTTT. Encoded protein: CSVGEQSGNTIYF. This chain joins TRBV29-1 and TRBJ1-3; D remains unclear. The CDR3 contains 13 residues. CDR1 is SQVTM, CDR2 ANQGSEA, per germline. With 4 bases removed from V and 4 bases from J, the gap between germline ends came to 11 bases.

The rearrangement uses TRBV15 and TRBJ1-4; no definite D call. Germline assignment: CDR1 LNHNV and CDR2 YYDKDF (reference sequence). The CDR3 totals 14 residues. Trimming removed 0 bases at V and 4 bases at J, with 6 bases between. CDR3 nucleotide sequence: TGTGCCACCAGCAGAGATCGGGTTAATGAAAAACTGTTTTTT. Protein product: CATSRDRVNEKLFF.

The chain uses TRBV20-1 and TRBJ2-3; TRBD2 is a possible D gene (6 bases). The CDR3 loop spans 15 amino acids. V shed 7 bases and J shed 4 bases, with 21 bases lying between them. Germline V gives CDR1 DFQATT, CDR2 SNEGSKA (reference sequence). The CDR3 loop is CSVEVRRDSPDTQYF. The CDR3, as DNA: TGCAGTGTTGAAGTTCGGAGGGACTCTCCAGATACGCAGTATTTT.

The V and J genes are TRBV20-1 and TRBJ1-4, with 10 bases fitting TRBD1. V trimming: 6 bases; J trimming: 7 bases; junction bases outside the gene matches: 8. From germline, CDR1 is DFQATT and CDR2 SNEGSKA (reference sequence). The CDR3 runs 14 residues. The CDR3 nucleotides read TGCAGTGCCACCGGGACAGGGGAATTTGAAAAACTGTTTTTT. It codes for CSATGTGEFEKLFF.

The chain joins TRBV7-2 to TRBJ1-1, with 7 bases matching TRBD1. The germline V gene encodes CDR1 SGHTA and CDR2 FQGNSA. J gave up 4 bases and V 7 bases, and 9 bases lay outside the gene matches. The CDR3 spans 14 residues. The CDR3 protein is CASKRQGEGTEAFF. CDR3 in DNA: TGTGCCAGCAAAAGACAGGGAGAGGGCACTGAAGCTTTCTTT.

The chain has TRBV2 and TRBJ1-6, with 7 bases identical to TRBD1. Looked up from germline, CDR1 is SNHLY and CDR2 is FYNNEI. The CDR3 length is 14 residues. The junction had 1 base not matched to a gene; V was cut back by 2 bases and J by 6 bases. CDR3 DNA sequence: TGTGCCAGCAGTGAACAGGGGGTTAATTCACCCCTCCACTTT. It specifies CASSEQGVNSPLHF.